Below, 10 T cell receptor beta chains from the same sample are listed, as sequenced in a study of T cell changes during pregnancy in multiple sclerosis. Generated by immunoSEQ multiplex PCR, the TCRdb table keeps only in-frame clones and is missing some. This sample has tens of thousands of clones, with more than 85% found just once. Specimen: CD4+ T cells from peripheral blood mononuclear cells, collected in the third trimester of pregnancy. The origin of the receptors is a female donor in good health, enrolled as a control in a pregnancy study.

The genes are TRBV14 and TRBJ2-1; D is perhaps TRBD1 (6 bases). V lost 4 bases and J 9 bases, leaving 19 bases between the germline ends. This CDR3 is built from 15 residues. Germline V gene lookup returns CDR1 SGHDN and CDR2 FVKESK. The CDR3 region has the DNA TGTGCCAGCAGCCCCCTATCCAGGGGAGAGGGTGAGCAGTTCTTC. Its protein is CASSPLSRGEGEQFF. Complete variable domain (other parts from reference TRBV14 and TRBJ2-1): EAGVTQFPSHSVIEKGQTVTLRCDPISGHDNLYWYRRVMGKEIKFLLHFVKESKQDESGMPNNRFLAERTGGTYSTLKVQPAELEDSGVYFCASSPLSRGEGEQFFGPGTRLTVL.

The CDR3 sequence is CASSFEGQGNYGYTF. The CDR3 DNA sequence: TGCGCCAGCAGCTTTGAGGGACAGGGAAACTATGGCTACACCTTC. This chain joins TRBV5-1 and TRBJ1-2; 9 bases fit TRBD1. V was clipped by 2 bases and J by 2 bases; unmatched bases: 4. The CDR3 loop spans 15 amino acids. Per the germline V gene, CDR1 is SGHRS and CDR2 is YFSETQ.

The J gene is TRBJ2-3, the V gene TRBV5-1, with 9 bases aligning to TRBD2. The CDR3 sequence is 16 residues long. Germline CDR1 reads SGHRS; CDR2 reads YFSETQ. J was trimmed by 3 bases and V by 0 bases; bases with no gene match: 5. The CDR3 spells CASSLVAGGLTDTQYF. The CDR3 bases are TGCGCCAGCAGCTTGGTGGCGGGGGGGCTTACAGATACGCAGTATTTT.

The rearrangement uses TRBV29-1 and TRBJ1-4; possibly TRBD1 for D (6 bases). Per the germline V gene, CDR1 is SQVTM and CDR2 is ANQGSEA. The CDR3 sequence is 14 residues long. Deletions cut 4 bases from V and 8 bases from J, with 17 bases between. This CDR3 reads CSVADRRRDEKLFF. CDR3 nucleotide sequence: TGCAGCGTTGCCGACAGGAGAAGGGACGAAAAACTGTTTTTT.

The genes are TRBV5-1 and TRBJ2-6; 10 positions agree with TRBD1. Germline CDR1 SGHRS, CDR2 YFSETQ. V lost 5 bases to trimming and J lost 3 bases; unmatched junction nucleotides: 20. The CDR3 is 21 residues long. CDR3 sequence: CASSYTRQGAGRGSGANVLTF. The CDR3 DNA sequence: TGCGCCAGCAGTTATACAAGACAGGGGGCGGGCCGTGGGAGTGGGGCCAACGTCCTGACTTTC.

This clone was seen once. The chain employs TRBV9 and TRBJ2-6, with TRBD1 identical over 7 bases. The V segment lost 4 bases and the J segment 0 bases; nucleotides outside the gene matches: 10. The germline gives CDR1 SGDLS, CDR2 YYNGEE. CDR3 length: 18 residues. In nucleotides, the CDR3 is TGTGCCAGCAGCCTACGGACAGGAAAGAGCTCTGGGGCCAACGTCCTGACTTTC. Protein product: CASSLRTGKSSGANVLTF.

This chain uses TRBV9 with TRBJ1-1; no firm D call. CDR3 length: 14 residues. Germline V gene data show CDR1 as SGDLS and CDR2 as YYNGEE. The V end was cut by 4 bases, the J end by 4 bases, with 14 bases between. In DNA form, the CDR3 reads TGTGCCAGCAGCCCGGAGGACGGTTCCACTGAAGCTTTCTTT. Residues: CASSPEDGSTEAFF.

There are a few counts of this clone. V and J are TRBV10-3 and TRBJ1-5; D is uncertain. The CDR3 has 13 residues. Trimming stripped 3 bases from V and 4 bases from J, with 7 bases between. Germline V gene lookup returns CDR1 ENHRY and CDR2 SYGVKD. DNA of the CDR3: TGTGCCATCAGTGAATCAGAAAATCAGCCCCAGCATTTT. It specifies CAISESENQPQHF.

The chain links TRBV4-3 to TRBJ1-2; TRBD1 aligns across 8 bases. CDR1 is LGHNA and CDR2 is YSLEER in the germline V gene. The CDR3 is made up of 16 amino acids. V trimming: 3 bases; J trimming: 4 bases; junction bases outside the gene matches: 10. CDR3 bases: TGCGCCAGCAGCCAGGGTCGGACAGGGCCCGCCTATGGCTACACCTTC. It yields the protein CASSQGRTGPAYGYTF.

The chain uses TRBV4-2 and TRBJ1-1; 8 positions match TRBD1. The CDR3 has 16 residues. The trim removed 1 base at V and 10 bases at J, leaving 14 bases unmatched. Germline V gene data show CDR1 as LGHNA and CDR2 as YNFKEQ. In DNA, the CDR3 is TGTGCCAGCAGCCAAGGTGCGGCAGGGGGACAGGTTCGAGCTTTCTTT. This translates into CASSQGAAGGQVRAFF.